The 32 T cell receptor beta chains below all came from one sample that was sequenced in a study of T cells expressing NK-cell markers. TCRdb re-called the 5' RACE reads and gives one entry per CDR3 protein, without DNA. This specimen shows a few hundred thousand distinct CDR3 sequences; the ten leading clones hold roughly 5.2%. Source material: blood T cells: a sorted CD56 or NKG2C T cell subset, CD4+ or CD8+ T cells, or bulk PBMC T cells (not recorded which). The receptors stem from a man aged 18 to 69 in good health.

The chain carries TRBV5-1 and TRBJ2-5; the D gene TCRdb calls, TRBD2, cannot be checked with no DNA. Germline V CDR1 and CDR2: SGHRS, YFSETQ. The CDR3 has 16 residues. CDR3 region: CASSWTSGVYQETQYF.

This rearrangement joins TRBV15 to TRBJ2-3. The CDR3 has 16 amino acids. Germline CDR1 and CDR2: LNHNV and YYDKDF (reference sequence). Here the CDR3 reads CATSRLSLPFGDTQYF.

CDR3 amino acids: CASSLVPGQESYEQYF. The chain joins TRBV5-1 to TRBJ2-7; the D gene TCRdb calls, TRBD1, cannot be checked with no DNA. The V gene's germline CDR1 is SGHRS and CDR2 YFSETQ. The CDR3 spans 16 residues.

The chain links TRBV24-1 to TRBJ2-1; with no DNA, the TCRdb D assignment of TRBD1 cannot be verified. The CDR3 is 14 amino acids. CDR1 KGHDR and CDR2 SFDVKD come from the germline V gene. This CDR3 reads CATKKSGGYNEQFF.

The chain is built from TRBV5-1 and TRBJ2-7; TCRdb indicates TRBD1, and absent DNA this call remains unverified. The CDR3 totals 16 residues. CDR1 is SGHRS and CDR2 is YFSETQ in the germline V gene. The CDR3: CASSYRTGTGGSEQYF.

The chain recombines TRBV6-2 or TRBV6-3 with TRBJ2-2; TCRdb's D call of TRBD1 is untestable without DNA. Germline assignment: CDR1 MNHEY and CDR2 SVGEGT. The length of the CDR3 is 15 residues. This CDR3 reads CASSYLDRDAGELFF.

The V and J genes are TRBV5-1 and TRBJ1-4; the D call from TCRdb, TRBD1, cannot be confirmed without DNA. Per germline, CDR1 SGHRS and CDR2 YFSETQ. The CDR3 runs to 16 residues. CDR3 amino acids: CASSSLSLGQGEKLFF. Using reference TRBV5-1 and TRBJ1-4 for the parts outside the CDR3, the full variable domain is KAGVTQTPRYLIKTRGQQVTLSCSPISGHRSVSWYQQTPGQGLQFLFEYFSETQRNKGNFPGRFSGRQFSNSRSEMNVSTLELGDSALYLCASSSLSLGQGEKLFFGSGTQLSVL.

The genes are TRBV5-6 and TRBJ1-1; TCRdb picks TRBD1, but there is no DNA to check that call. The CDR3 runs to 15 residues. Looked up from germline, CDR1 is SGHDT and CDR2 is YYEEEE. The chain's CDR3 is CASSWRQGEVTEAFF.

The chain combines TRBV4-1 with TRBJ2-3; TCRdb lists TRBD2, though no DNA is available to test this call. The CDR3 consists of 18 residues. Germline V CDR1 and CDR2: MGHRA, YSYEKL. CDR3 sequence: CASSLRLAGDSSTDTQYF.

The chain employs TRBV2 and TRBJ2-3; as DNA is missing, the TRBD1 call by TCRdb cannot be tested. Germline V gene lookup returns CDR1 SNHLY and CDR2 FYNNEI. The CDR3 has 14 residues. Here the CDR3 reads CASSGGRIVDTQYF.

This chain joins TRBV2 and TRBJ2-7; checking the TCRdb D call of TRBD1 is not possible without DNA. CDR3 length equals 14 residues. Germline CDR1 is SNHLY and CDR2 is FYNNEI. CDR3 in amino acids: CASTWDRRTYEQYF.

This sequence joins TRBV12-3 or TRBV12-4 and TRBJ1-5; TCRdb designates TRBD1, a call that cannot be tested without DNA. The CDR3 consists of 16 residues. The CDR3 sequence: CASSFRDGYSNQPQHF.

This rearrangement joins TRBV18 to TRBJ2-5; TCRdb selects TRBD2, and the lack of DNA leaves this call unchecked. This CDR3 spans 16 amino acids. Germline values: CDR1 KGHSH, CDR2 LQKENI. The CDR3 spells CASSPFGLAGAETQYF.

The chain uses TRBV7-3 and TRBJ2-1. CDR1 is SGHTA and CDR2 is FQGTGA in the germline V gene. CDR3 size: 16 residues. The CDR3 reads CASSLQRGNTYNEQFF.

V is TRBV12-3 or TRBV12-4 and J is TRBJ2-2; TCRdb's D call of TRBD1 is untestable without DNA. The CDR3 length is 16 residues. The CDR3 protein is CASSRKTGGFSGELFF.

The chain combines TRBV3-1 with TRBJ2-2; TCRdb reports TRBD1, a call that lacks DNA to check it against. CDR1 is LGHDT and CDR2 is YNNKEL in the germline V gene (reference sequence). CDR3 size: 16 residues. The CDR3 spells CASSPLGTPYTGELFF.

The J gene is TRBJ2-7, the V gene TRBV29-1; there is no DNA to check the TCRdb D call of TRBD2. In germline, CDR1 is SQVTM, CDR2 ANQGSEA. The CDR3 length is 15 residues. CDR3 sequence reads: CSVKTTSGGAYEQYF.

This chain uses TRBV7-8 with TRBJ2-4. The germline V gene encodes CDR1 SGHVS and CDR2 FQNEAQ. CDR3 size: 16 residues. Here the CDR3 reads CASSLAGGSTKNIQYF. Looking up the rest from reference TRBV7-8 and TRBJ2-4 gives the full variable domain: GAGVSQSPRYKVAKRGQDVALRCDPISGHVSLFWYQQALGQGPEFLTYFQNEAQLDKSGLPSDRFFAERPEGSVSTLKIQRTQQEDSAVYLCASSLAGGSTKNIQYFGAGTRLSVL.

This chain joins TRBV2 and TRBJ2-4; TCRdb's D call, TRBD1, is unchecked because there is no DNA. This CDR3 spans 18 amino acids. Germline V gene data show CDR1 as SNHLY and CDR2 as FYNNEI. CDR3 protein: CASSEIGGGDLAKNIQYF. Full variable domain (rest looked up from reference TRBV2 and TRBJ2-4): EPEVTQTPSHQVTQMGQEVILRCVPISNHLYFYWYRQILGQKVEFLVSFYNNEISEKSEIFDDQFSVERPDGSNFTLKIRSTKLEDSAMYFCASSEIGGGDLAKNIQYFGAGTRLSVL.

The chain links TRBV20-1 to TRBJ2-5; TCRdb names TRBD2, which stays unverified in the absence of DNA. CDR3 length equals 15 residues. The germline V gene has CDR1 DFQATT and CDR2 SNEGSKA (reference sequence). The CDR3: CSARAPSGGAETQYF.

The V call is TRBV2, the J call TRBJ1-4; TCRdb selects TRBD1, and the lack of DNA leaves this call unchecked. This CDR3 spans 16 amino acids. Germline V gene lookup returns CDR1 SNHLY and CDR2 FYNNEI. This CDR3 is CASSNGVPGMTEKLFF.

The rearrangement uses TRBV11-1 and TRBJ2-2; checking the TCRdb D call of TRBD1 is not possible without DNA. The germline CDR1 and CDR2 sequences are SGHAT and FQDESV (reference sequence). The CDR3 extends over 15 amino acids. The CDR3 loop is CASRRRGSNTGELFF.

The chain joins TRBV6-1 to TRBJ1-2. CDR3 length: 15 amino acids. The germline V gene encodes CDR1 MNHNS and CDR2 SASEGT. This chain's CDR3 is CASSEVQAVVDGYTF.

V and J are TRBV28 and TRBJ2-7; TCRdb returns TRBD1, unconfirmable since there is no DNA. CDR1 and CDR2 (germline): MDHEN, SYDVKM. This CDR3 contains 12 residues. The CDR3 reads CASTAWGAKQYF.

The J gene is TRBJ1-1, the V gene TRBV6-1; with no DNA, the TCRdb D assignment of TRBD1 cannot be verified. Germline V gene data show CDR1 as MNHNS and CDR2 as SASEGT. The CDR3 spans 16 residues. The CDR3 spells CASSQQGVRRWAEAFF.

This chain links TRBV15 with TRBJ2-7; TCRdb's assignment of TRBD1 cannot be checked, as there is no DNA. Germline-derived CDR1 and CDR2 are LNHNV and YYDKDF (reference sequence). This CDR3 has 16 residues. CDR3 region: CATSRDRIGGTYEQYF.

This chain links TRBV12-3 or TRBV12-4 with TRBJ2-3. There are 13 residues in the CDR3. The CDR3 region is CASLKVGADTQYF.

The rearrangement joins TRBV10-3 to TRBJ1-5. Germline-derived CDR1 and CDR2 are ENHRY and SYGVKD. This CDR3 has 13 residues. The CDR3 loop is CAISPGVDQPQHF.

The chain recombines TRBV5-1 with TRBJ1-4; TCRdb's D call, TRBD1, is unchecked because there is no DNA. This CDR3 has 16 amino acids. The germline V gene encodes CDR1 SGHRS and CDR2 YFSETQ. CDR3: CASSLAPGSPNEKLFF. The entire variable domain, with the rest obtained from reference TRBV5-1 and TRBJ1-4, is as follows: KAGVTQTPRYLIKTRGQQVTLSCSPISGHRSVSWYQQTPGQGLQFLFEYFSETQRNKGNFPGRFSGRQFSNSRSEMNVSTLELGDSALYLCASSLAPGSPNEKLFFGSGTQLSVL.

V and J are TRBV7-2 and TRBJ1-1; TCRdb's D call, TRBD1, is unchecked because there is no DNA. Germline V gives CDR1 SGHTA, CDR2 FQGNSA. This CDR3 has 14 residues. CDR3 sequence reads: CASSLNPRGTEAFF.

The CDR3 spells CASSLKWAGGVANYGYTF. The gene calls are TRBV27 and TRBJ1-2; TCRdb designates TRBD1, a call that cannot be tested without DNA. The CDR3 is 18 amino acids. Per the germline V gene, CDR1 is MNHEY and CDR2 is SMNVEV (reference sequence).

The chain has TRBV5-1 and TRBJ1-5; checking the TCRdb D call of TRBD1 is not possible without DNA. CDR1 is SGHRS, CDR2 YFSETQ, per germline. The CDR3 has 18 residues. Here the CDR3 reads CASSTVPSTGKSNQPQHF.